One T cell receptor beta chain is described in this entry. The entry originates in a study of blood T cell repertoires in COVID-19. The table came from immunoSEQ multiplex PCR; TCRdb's copy has only in-frame clones and leaves some out. The data show tens of thousands of clones, roughly 80% seen once. Trimming removed 6 bases from V and 1 base from J; junction bases left unmatched: 9. There are 15 residues in the CDR3. Germline V gene data show CDR1 as DFQATT and CDR2 as SNEGSKA (reference sequence). Seattle patients were enrolled while actively infected and followed longitudinally. The V gene is TRBV20-1, the J gene TRBJ1-1, with 9 bases fitting TRBD1. This receptor was identified in a man under 40 with COVID-19, enrolled during active disease. Input material: peripheral blood. The DNA of the CDR3 is TGCAGTGCCAGTCATCCGGGACAGGGGAACACTGAAGCTTTCTTT. It is translated as CSASHPGQGNTEAFF.